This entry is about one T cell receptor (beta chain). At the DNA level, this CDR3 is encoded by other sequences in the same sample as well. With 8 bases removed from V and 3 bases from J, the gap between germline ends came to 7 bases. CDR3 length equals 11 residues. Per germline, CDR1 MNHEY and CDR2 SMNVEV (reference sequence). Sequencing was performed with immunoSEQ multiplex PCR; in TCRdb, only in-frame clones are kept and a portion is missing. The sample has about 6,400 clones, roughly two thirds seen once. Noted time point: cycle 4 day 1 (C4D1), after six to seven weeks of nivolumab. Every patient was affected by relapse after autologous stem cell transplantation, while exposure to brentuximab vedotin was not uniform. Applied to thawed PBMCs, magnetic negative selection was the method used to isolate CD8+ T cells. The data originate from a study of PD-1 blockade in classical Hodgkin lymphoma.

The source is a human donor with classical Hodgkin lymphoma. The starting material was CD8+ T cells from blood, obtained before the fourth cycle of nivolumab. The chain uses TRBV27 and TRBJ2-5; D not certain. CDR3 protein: CASGRKETQYF. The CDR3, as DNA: TGTGCCAGCGGACGTAAAGAGACCCAGTACTTC.